Below, one T cell receptor beta chain is given with its context. Its antigen is unknown. Making the TCR beta cDNA relied on 5'RACE template switching with UMIs. Reprocessing the 5' RACE reads, TCRdb reports a single entry for every CDR3 protein and omits DNA. This repertoire comprises 400,000 to 500,000 distinct CDR3 sequences; its ten largest clones make up about 7.1%. Germline V CDR1 and CDR2: SEHNR, FQNEAQ (reference sequence). CDR3 length: 13 amino acids. These data are taken from a study of T cells expressing NK-cell markers. The overall study: It was from sorted CD3+CD56+NKG2C+, CD3+CD56+NKG2C- and CD3+CD56-NKG2C+ T cells that TCR beta repertoires came. Eight donors were sequenced, of whom seven were HCMV-seropositive, while the remaining one was HCMV-seronegative. Study results and caveats: Four donors showed these clonotypes also leading the CD3+CD56-NKG2C+ fraction.

This TCR came from a woman aged 18 to 75 in good health. The material sequenced was blood T cells: a sorted CD56 or NKG2C T cell subset, CD4+ or CD8+ T cells, or bulk PBMC T cells (not recorded which). This chain connects TRBV7-9 to TRBJ2-2; the TCRdb D gene call, TRBD2, has no DNA to confirm it. CDR3 protein: CASSLRLTGELFF. The variable domain in full, with the rest retrieved from reference TRBV7-9 and TRBJ2-2, is DTGVSQNPRHKITKRGQNVTFRCDPISEHNRLYWYRQTLGQGPEFLTYFQNEAQLEKSRLLSDRFSAERPKGSFSTLEIQRTEQGDSAMYLCASSLRLTGELFFGEGSRLTVL.